This entry lists 9 T cell receptor beta chains sequenced from one sample in a study of follicular helper T cells after annual influenza vaccination. Time point described: 2015-2016 season, 7 days after influenza vaccination. The repertoire was sequenced with immunoSEQ multiplex PCR; TCRdb's copy has only in-frame clones and lacks some. The sample holds about 6,600 clones, over 80% seen once. The starting material was CXCR5- memory CD4+ T cells sorted from blood, obtained 7 days after influenza vaccination. These receptor sequences come from an adult who received the influenza vaccine.

This clone was counted only a few times. The genes are TRBV6-5 and TRBJ2-7, with 8 bases fitting TRBD1. CDR1 and CDR2 (germline): MNHEY, SVGAGI. V was clipped by 8 bases and J by 3 bases; unmatched bases: 9. This CDR3 is 14 amino acids long. Here the CDR3 DNA reads TGTGCCAGCGGGACCGGGACAGGAGTCTACGAGCAGTACTTC. Its translation is CASGTGTGVYEQYF.

The chain couples TRBV4-1 to TRBJ1-1; TRBD1 is a possible D gene (6 bases). The CDR3 has 11 residues. Deletions cut 2 bases from V and 9 bases from J, with 7 bases between. Germline V gene data show CDR1 as MGHRA and CDR2 as YSYEKL. CDR3 nucleotides: TGCGCCAGCAGCCAACAGGGGAAAGCTTTCTTT. Its translation: CASSQQGKAFF.

The chain joins TRBV4-1 to TRBJ2-1; 10 bases fit TRBD2. Germline CDR1 MGHRA, CDR2 YSYEKL. There are 19 residues in the CDR3. Unmatched junction bases numbered 14, after V lost 6 bases and J lost 0 bases. Written as DNA, the CDR3 is TGCGCCAGCAGTCACAGAACTAGCGGGGATTATAGCTCCTACAATGAGCAGTTCTTC. Translated, it gives CASSHRTSGDYSSYNEQFF.

This chain connects TRBV7-9 to TRBJ1-1; D gene uncertain. V lost 2 bases and J lost 3, with 7 bases in between. The CDR3 extends over 13 amino acids. Germline assignment: CDR1 SEHNR and CDR2 FQNEAQ (reference sequence). The CDR3: CASSLRFDTEAFF. The CDR3 DNA sequence: TGTGCCAGCAGCTTACGATTTGACACTGAAGCTTTCTTT.

V is TRBV29-1 and J is TRBJ1-2; 7 bases fit TRBD1. In germline, CDR1 is SQVTM, CDR2 ANQGSEA. The J segment lost 2 bases and the V segment lost 7 bases, leaving 7 bases of the junction unmatched. CDR3 length: 13 amino acids. The CDR3, as DNA: TGCAGCGCCGCGGTAGGGGGCAACTATGGCTACACCTTC. Encoded protein: CSAAVGGNYGYTF.

This sequence joins TRBV5-6 and TRBJ1-1; no definite D call. Trimming removed 4 bases from V and 1 base from J, with 14 bases in between. Germline V lookup: CDR1 SGHDT, CDR2 YYEEEE. The CDR3 has 15 residues. CDR3 amino acids: CASSSWTTPNTEAFF. CDR3 DNA: TGTGCCAGCAGCAGCTGGACTACACCGAACACTGAAGCTTTCTTT.

The V call is TRBV13, the J call TRBJ1-3; TRBD1 agrees at 10 bases. J was trimmed by 1 base and V by 0 bases; bases with no gene match: 6. Per the germline V gene, CDR1 is PRHDT and CDR2 is FYEKMQ (reference sequence). The CDR3 is 18 amino acids. The CDR3 loop is CASSLGLGGQGSGNTIYF. The CDR3 DNA sequence: TGTGCCAGCAGCTTAGGCCTGGGGGGACAGGGGTCTGGAAACACCATATATTTT.

The V gene is TRBV4-1, the J gene TRBJ2-4; tentative D call: TRBD2 (6 bases). V gave up 0 bases and J gave up 8 bases, with 17 bases separating them. The CDR3 is 16 residues long. Germline CDR1 and CDR2: MGHRA and YSYEKL. The CDR3 loop reads CASSQDPGGAWDIQYF. The CDR3 DNA sequence: TGCGCCAGCAGCCAAGATCCAGGAGGGGCGTGGGACATTCAGTACTTC.

This chain uses TRBV15 with TRBJ1-6, with no clear D. V dropped 0 bases and J dropped 0 bases, with 12 bases sitting between them. Germline V gene sequence: CDR1 LNHNV, CDR2 YYDKDF (reference sequence). CDR3 length: 18 residues. The CDR3 loop reads CATSREKAPTSYNSPLHF. CDR3 in DNA: TGTGCCACCAGCAGAGAGAAGGCACCGACCTCCTATAATTCACCCCTCCACTTT.